What follows describes a single T cell receptor (beta chain). Its target is unknown. This sample was taken from a study of vaccination and CD4 T cells after COVID-19. Study overall: Blood was drawn a median around 66 days post second dose, range 14 to 241.

Treatment denoted: roughly 10-day PBMC culture with coronavirus spike peptide pools or control peptides (ViraFEST assay). Gathered ahead of the COVID-19 pandemic (2011-2018) were the CD4+ T cells of the unexposed donor. Negative selection yielded CD4+ T cells from day-10 cultures. With the Oncomine TCR Beta short-read assay, DNA from cultured CD4+ T cells was sequenced. In TCRdb, the PCR reads were re-called with MiXCR into one record per CDR3 protein. The sample records around 10,000 distinct CDR3 sequences, roughly two fifths being singletons. V was trimmed by 4 bases and J by 4 bases, leaving 19 bases between them. The germline CDR1 and CDR2 sequences are KGHSY and FQNENV. The CDR3 spans 16 residues. Regarding the study as a whole: Median counts of SARS-CoV-2-reactive clonotypes increased from around 20 to 38; this difference was not significant.

The gene calls are TRBV16 and TRBJ1-2, with D possibly matching TRBD1 (6 bases). The sequence came from a human donor in good health. Sequenced: CD4+ T cells from blood, cultured in vitro. CDR3 loop: CASSPYGGARLYGYTF. In nucleotides, the CDR3 is TGTGCCAGCAGCCCCTACGGGGGGGCGCGGCTCTATGGCTACACCTTC.